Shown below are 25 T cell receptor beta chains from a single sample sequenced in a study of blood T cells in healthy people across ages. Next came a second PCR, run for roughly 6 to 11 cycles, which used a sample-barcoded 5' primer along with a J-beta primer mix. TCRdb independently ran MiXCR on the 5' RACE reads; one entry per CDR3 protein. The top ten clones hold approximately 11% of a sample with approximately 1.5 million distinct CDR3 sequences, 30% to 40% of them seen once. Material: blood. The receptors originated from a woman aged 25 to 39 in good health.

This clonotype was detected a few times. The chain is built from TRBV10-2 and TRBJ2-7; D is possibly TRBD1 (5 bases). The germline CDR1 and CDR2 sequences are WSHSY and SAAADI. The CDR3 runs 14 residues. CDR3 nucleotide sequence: TGCGCAGCAAGAAGGGGCCCTATGGACCACGAGCAGTACTTC. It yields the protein CAARRGPMDHEQYF.

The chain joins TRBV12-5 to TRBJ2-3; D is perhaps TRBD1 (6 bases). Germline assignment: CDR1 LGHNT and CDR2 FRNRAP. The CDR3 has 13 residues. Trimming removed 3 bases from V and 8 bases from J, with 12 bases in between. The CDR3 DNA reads TGTGCTAGTGGTTTAGGGGGTGTGGGTACGCAGTATTTT. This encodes CASGLGGVGTQYF.

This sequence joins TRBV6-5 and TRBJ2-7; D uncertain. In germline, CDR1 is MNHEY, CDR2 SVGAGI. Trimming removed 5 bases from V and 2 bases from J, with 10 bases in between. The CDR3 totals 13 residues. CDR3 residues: CASSRTAAYEQYF. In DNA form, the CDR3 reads TGTGCCAGCAGTCGGACGGCAGCCTACGAGCAGTACTTC.

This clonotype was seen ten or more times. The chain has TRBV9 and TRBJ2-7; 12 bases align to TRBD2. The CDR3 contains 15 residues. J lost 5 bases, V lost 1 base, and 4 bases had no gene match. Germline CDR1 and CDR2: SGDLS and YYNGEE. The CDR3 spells CASSVRSSGGDEQYF. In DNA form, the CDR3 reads TGTGCCAGCAGCGTACGGTCTAGCGGGGGGGACGAGCAGTACTTC.

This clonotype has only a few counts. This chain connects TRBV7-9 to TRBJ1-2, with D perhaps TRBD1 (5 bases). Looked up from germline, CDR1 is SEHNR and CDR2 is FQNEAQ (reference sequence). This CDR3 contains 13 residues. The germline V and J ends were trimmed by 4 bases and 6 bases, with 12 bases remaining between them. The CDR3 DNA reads TGTGCCAGCAGCTCATCAGGGAGCGATGGCTACACCTTC. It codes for CASSSSGSDGYTF. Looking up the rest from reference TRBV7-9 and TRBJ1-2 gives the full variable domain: DTGVSQNPRHKITKRGQNVTFRCDPISEHNRLYWYRQTLGQGPEFLTYFQNEAQLEKSRLLSDRFSAERPKGSFSTLEIQRTEQGDSAMYLCASSSSGSDGYTFGSGTRLTVV.

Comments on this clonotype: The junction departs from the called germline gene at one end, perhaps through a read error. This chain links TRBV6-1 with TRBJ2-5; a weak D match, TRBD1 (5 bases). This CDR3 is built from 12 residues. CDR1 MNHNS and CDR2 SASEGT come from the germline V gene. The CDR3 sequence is CANSQGRETQYF. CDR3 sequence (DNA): TGTGCCAACAGTCAGGGTCGGGAGACCCAGTACTTC.

In DNA, the CDR3 is TGTGCCAGCCTTTGGAGTGGGGGCCGCTCCTATGGCTACACCTTC. Amino acids: CASLWSGGRSYGYTF. The chain employs TRBV2 and TRBJ1-2; D is perhaps TRBD1 (6 bases). Germline CDR1 and CDR2: SNHLY and FYNNEI. The CDR3 is 15 residues long. Trimming stripped 8 bases from V and 4 bases from J, with 20 bases between.

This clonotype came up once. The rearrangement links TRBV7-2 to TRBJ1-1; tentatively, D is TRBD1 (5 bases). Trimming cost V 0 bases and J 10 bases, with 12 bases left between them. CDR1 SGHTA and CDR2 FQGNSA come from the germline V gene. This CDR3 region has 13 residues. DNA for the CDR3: TGTGCCAGCAGCTTAGCCACAGTGGGGGGAGCTTTCTTT. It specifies CASSLATVGGAFF.

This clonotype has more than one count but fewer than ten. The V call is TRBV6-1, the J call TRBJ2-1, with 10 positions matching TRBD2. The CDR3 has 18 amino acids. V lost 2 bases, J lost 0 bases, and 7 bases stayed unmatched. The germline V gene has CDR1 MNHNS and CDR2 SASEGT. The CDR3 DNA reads TGTGCCAGCAGTGAATGGCTAGCGGGAGTCTCCTCCTACAATGAGCAGTTCTTC. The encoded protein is CASSEWLAGVSSYNEQFF.

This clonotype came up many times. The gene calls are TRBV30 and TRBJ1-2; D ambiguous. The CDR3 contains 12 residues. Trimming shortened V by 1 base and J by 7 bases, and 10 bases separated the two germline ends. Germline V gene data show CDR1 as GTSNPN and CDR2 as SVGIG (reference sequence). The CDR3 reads CAWSAVGSGYTF. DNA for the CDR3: TGTGCCTGGAGTGCGGTAGGGTCTGGCTACACCTTC.

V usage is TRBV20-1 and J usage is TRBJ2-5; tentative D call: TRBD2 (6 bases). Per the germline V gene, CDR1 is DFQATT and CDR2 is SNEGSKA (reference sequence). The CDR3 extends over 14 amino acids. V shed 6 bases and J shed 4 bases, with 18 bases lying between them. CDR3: CSAEDSGETETQYF. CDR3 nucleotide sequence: TGCAGTGCCGAGGACTCGGGGGAGACAGAGACCCAGTACTTC.

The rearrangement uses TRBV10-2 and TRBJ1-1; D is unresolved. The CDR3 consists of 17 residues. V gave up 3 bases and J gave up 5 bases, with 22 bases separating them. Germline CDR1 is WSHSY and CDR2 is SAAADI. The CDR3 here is CASSERQPPDPRTEAFF. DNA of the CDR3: TGCGCCAGCAGTGAAAGGCAGCCCCCTGACCCCCGGACTGAAGCTTTCTTT.

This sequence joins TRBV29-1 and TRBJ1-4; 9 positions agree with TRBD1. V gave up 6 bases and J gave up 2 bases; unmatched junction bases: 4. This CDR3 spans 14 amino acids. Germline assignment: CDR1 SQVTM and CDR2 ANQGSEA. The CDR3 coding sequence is TGCAGCGTCGGGACAGGGAGGACTAATGAAAAACTGTTTTTT. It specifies CSVGTGRTNEKLFF.

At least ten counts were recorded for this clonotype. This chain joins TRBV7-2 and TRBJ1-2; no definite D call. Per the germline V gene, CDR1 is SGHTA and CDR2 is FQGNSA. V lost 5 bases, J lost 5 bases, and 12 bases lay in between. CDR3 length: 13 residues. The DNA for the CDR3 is TGTGCCAGCAGCCCGTCCTCCCTTTATGGCTACACCTTC. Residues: CASSPSSLYGYTF.

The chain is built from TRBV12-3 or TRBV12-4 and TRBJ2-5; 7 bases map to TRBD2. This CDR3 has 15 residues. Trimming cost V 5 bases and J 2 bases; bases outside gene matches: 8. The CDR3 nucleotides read TGTGCCAGCAGTCAGACTAGCTATTGGCAAGAGACCCAGTACTTC. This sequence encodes CASSQTSYWQETQYF.

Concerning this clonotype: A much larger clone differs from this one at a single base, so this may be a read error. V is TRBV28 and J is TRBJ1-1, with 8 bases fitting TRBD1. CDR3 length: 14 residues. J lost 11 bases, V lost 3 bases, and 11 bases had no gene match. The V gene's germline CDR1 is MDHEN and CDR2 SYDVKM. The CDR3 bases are TGTGCCAGCAGTTTGAGCGGACAGGGTATTAGGGCTTTCTTT. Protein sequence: CASSLSGQGIRAFF.

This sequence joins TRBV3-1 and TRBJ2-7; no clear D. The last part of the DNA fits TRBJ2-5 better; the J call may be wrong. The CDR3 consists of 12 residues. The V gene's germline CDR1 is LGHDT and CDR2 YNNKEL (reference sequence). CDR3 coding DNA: TGTGCCAGCAGCCCCCTTGAAGGGACCCAGTACTTC. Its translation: CASSPLEGTQYF.

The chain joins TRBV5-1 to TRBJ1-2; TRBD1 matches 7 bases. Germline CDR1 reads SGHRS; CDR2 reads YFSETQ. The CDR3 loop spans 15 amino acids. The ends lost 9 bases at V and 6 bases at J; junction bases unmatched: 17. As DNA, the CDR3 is TGCGCCACCAGTACGCGACAGGGCAGAGGGGATGGCTACACCTTC. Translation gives CATSTRQGRGDGYTF.

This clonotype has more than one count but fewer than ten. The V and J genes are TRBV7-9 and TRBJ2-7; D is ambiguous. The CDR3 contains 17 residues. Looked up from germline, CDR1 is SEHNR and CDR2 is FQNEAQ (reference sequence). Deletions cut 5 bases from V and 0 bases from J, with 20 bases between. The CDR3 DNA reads TGTGCCAGCAGCCCCCCCCTACTGACGGGTAGCTCCTACGAGCAGTACTTC. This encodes CASSPPLLTGSSYEQYF.

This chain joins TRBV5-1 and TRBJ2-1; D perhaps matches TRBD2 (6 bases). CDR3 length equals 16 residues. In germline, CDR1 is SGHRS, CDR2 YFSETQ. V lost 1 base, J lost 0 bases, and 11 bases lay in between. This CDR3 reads CASSLSQGGSYNEQFF. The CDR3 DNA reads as TGCGCCAGCAGCTTGTCGCAGGGAGGCTCCTACAATGAGCAGTTCTTC. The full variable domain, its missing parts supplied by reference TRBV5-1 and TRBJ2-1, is KAGVTQTPRYLIKTRGQQVTLSCSPISGHRSVSWYQQTPGQGLQFLFEYFSETQRNKGNFPGRFSGRQFSNSRSEMNVSTLELGDSALYLCASSLSQGGSYNEQFFGPGTRLTVL.

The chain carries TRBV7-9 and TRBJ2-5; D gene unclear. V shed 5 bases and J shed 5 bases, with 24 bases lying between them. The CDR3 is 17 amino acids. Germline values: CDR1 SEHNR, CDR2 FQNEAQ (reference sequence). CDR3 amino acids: CASSILSGEFRTETQYF. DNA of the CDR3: TGTGCCAGCAGCATCCTCAGTGGGGAATTCCGGACGGAGACCCAGTACTTC.

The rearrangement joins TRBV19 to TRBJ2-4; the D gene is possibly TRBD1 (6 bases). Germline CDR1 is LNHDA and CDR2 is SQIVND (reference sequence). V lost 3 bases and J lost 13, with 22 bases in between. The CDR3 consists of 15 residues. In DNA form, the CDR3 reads TGTGCCAGTAGTATCGCGGCAGGGGTAGTCGCGGAGCAGTACTTC. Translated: CASSIAAGVVAEQYF. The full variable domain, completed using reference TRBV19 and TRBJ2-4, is DGGITQSPKYLFRKEGQNVTLSCEQNLNHDAMYWYRQDPGQGLRLIYYSQIVNDFQKGDIAEGYSVSREKKESFPLTVTSAQKNPTAFYLCASSIAAGVVAEQYFGAGTRLSVL.

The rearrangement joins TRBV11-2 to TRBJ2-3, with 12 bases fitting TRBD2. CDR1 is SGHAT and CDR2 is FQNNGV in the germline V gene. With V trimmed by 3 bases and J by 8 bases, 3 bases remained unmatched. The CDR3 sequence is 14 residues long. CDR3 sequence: CASSLTSGSGTQYF. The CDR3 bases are TGTGCCAGCAGCTTGACTAGCGGGAGTGGTACGCAGTATTTT.

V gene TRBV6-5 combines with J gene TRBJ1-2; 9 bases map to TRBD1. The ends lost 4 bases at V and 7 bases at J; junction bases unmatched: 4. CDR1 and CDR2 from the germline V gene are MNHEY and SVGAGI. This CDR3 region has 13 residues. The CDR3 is CASSFTGGGGYTF. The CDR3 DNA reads TGTGCCAGCAGTTTTACAGGGGGCGGTGGCTACACCTTC.

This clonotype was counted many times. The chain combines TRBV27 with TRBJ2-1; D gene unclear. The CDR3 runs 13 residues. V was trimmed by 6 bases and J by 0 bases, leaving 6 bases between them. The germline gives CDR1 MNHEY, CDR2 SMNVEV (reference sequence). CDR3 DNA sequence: TGTGCCAGCAGCTTGAGCTCCTACAATGAGCAGTTCTTC. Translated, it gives CASSLSSYNEQFF.